Listed here is a single TCR beta chain. What it binds is not known. Primers: 60 Vbeta forward and 13 Jbeta reverse. Sequencing used immunoSEQ multiplex PCR; TCRdb keeps in-frame clones, though not all of them. Of around 140,000 clones detected, 60% to 85% appear once; the ten largest clones hold about 6.4%. This specimen belongs to a study of cytomegalovirus exposure and HLA in healthy donors. Study information: An early data release held some 85 million unique TCRs from HLA-typed donors. Falling in the Caucasian-associated ancestry cluster were roughly 86% of a few hundred genotyped donors.

Study-level results: With later analysis, a missense DCLRE1C variant became linked to TCR beta V- and J-gene trimming. The study flagged roughly 150 TCR beta chains as cytomegalovirus-associated.

The sequence derives from a man aged 30 to 45 in good health and CMV-seronegative. Sequencing was performed on PBMCs.

The CDR3 is CAWSVPPFLGGSEAFF. The CDR3 DNA reads as TGTGCCTGGAGTGTACCCCCATTTTTAGGCGGATCTGAAGCTTTCTTT. The gene calls are TRBV30 and TRBJ1-1; no definite D call. In germline, CDR1 is GTSNPN, CDR2 SVGIG (reference sequence). Between the trimmed V and J ends, which lost 0 bases and 6 bases, there was a span of 20 bases. CDR3 size: 16 residues.